This TCR beta chain was captured in a study of beta chain features in type 1 diabetes. The study, taken as a whole, reports: Junctions at VDJ sites from type 1 diabetes patients had fewer insertions and more deletions. Still unanswered here is whether HLA type influences TCRB rearrangement. Shorter TCRB CDR3s, moderately but significantly so, marked every one of the four CD4+ subsets in Type 1 diabetes patients. The naive, central memory and Treg TCRB repertoires looked more alike in patients than they did in healthy donors.

Every bit of the isolated RNA underwent reverse transcription, so sequencing read expressed TCRB transcripts. The data were produced by immunoSEQ multiplex PCR, yet TCRdb's version contains in-frame clones alone and is incomplete. The sample holds hundreds of thousands of clones, over 13% seen once. This CDR3 spans 14 amino acids. With V trimmed by 5 bases and J by 0 bases, 1 base remained unmatched. Germline V gene lookup returns CDR1 MDHEN and CDR2 SYDVKM. By way of CD45RO/CCR7/CD25/CD127/CD95/CD27, the CD4+ regulatory, stem cell-like memory, central memory and naive cells were sorted. For this clone: Its specificity is not known. Other DNA sequences within the sample encode an identical CDR3.

The origin of this receptor is a young man with type 1 diabetes. Input material: naive CD4+ T cells from blood. This chain links TRBV28 with TRBJ2-7; 10 bases match TRBD2. The DNA of the CDR3 is TGTGCCAGCAGTCCTAGCGGGAGCTCCTACGAGCAGTACTTC. Its protein is CASSPSGSSYEQYF.